There are many counts of the clone carrying this T cell receptor beta chain. The target antigen is unknown. This sample was included in a study of Graves' ophthalmopathy and Graves' hyperthyroidism. Findings and limits, study-wide: Researchers report that a 13-signature model separated ophthalmopathy from stable hyperthyroidism, posting about 87% sensitivity and about 78% specificity. Detected in blood as well were most expanded thyroid clonotypes with frequency above 0.001.

As diagnostic evidence, clinical symptoms, serum thyroxine, TRAb, thyroid ultrasound and orbital computed tomography were relied upon. The PBMCs were taken from approximately 9.7 ml of fresh peripheral blood. The CDR3 consists of 13 residues. The junction had 4 bases not matched to a gene; V was cut back by 7 bases and J by 3 bases. Germline V CDR1 and CDR2: LGHNT, FRNRAP. As the template, RNA transcripts were used to amplify TCR beta CDR3 regions. Amplification began with first-round RT-PCR using HTBI primers, then second-round multiplex PCR was performed. TCRdb itself ran the multiplex PCR reads through MiXCR, one entry per CDR3 protein. This sample has 500,000 to 700,000 distinct CDR3 sequences, with about 20% found just once.

The specimen sequenced was peripheral blood. The sequence was collected from a woman between 18 and 29 years old with stable Graves' hyperthyroidism. Some clones in this sample may be carry-over from other donors' samples. V and J are TRBV12-5 and TRBJ2-7; 9 positions match TRBD2. The CDR3 DNA sequence: TGTGCTAGTGCCCGGACTAGCGTCTACGAGCAGTACTTC. It specifies CASARTSVYEQYF.